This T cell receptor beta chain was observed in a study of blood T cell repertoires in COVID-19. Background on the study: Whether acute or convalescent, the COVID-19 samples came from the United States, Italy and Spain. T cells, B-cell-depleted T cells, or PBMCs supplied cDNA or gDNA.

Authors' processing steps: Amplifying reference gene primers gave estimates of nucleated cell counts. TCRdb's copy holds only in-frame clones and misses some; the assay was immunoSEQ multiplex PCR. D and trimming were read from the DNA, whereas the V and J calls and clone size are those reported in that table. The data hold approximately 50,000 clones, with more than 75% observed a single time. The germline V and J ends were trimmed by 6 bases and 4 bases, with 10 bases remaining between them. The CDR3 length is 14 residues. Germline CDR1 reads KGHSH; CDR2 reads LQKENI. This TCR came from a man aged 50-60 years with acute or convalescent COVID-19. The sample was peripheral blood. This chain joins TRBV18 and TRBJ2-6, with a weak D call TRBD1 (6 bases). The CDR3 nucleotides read TGTGCCAGCTCCGAAGGACAGGGGGCCAACGTCCTGACTTTC. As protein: CASSEGQGANVLTF.